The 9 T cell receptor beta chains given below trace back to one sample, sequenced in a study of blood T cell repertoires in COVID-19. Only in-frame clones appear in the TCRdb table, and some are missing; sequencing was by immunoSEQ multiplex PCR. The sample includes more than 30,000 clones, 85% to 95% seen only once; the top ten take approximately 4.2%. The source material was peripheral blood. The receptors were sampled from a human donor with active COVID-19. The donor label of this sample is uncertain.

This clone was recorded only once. CDR3 coding DNA: TGTGCCAGCAGCCGGACGGTAGGGATGGAGGCAGATACGCAGTATTTT. This encodes CASSRTVGMEADTQYF. This sequence joins TRBV5-4 and TRBJ2-3; weak D call: TRBD2 (5 bases). The germline gives CDR1 SGHNT, CDR2 YYREEE (reference sequence). The CDR3 contains 16 residues. Trimming left V 4 bases short and J 4 bases short, with 19 bases between.

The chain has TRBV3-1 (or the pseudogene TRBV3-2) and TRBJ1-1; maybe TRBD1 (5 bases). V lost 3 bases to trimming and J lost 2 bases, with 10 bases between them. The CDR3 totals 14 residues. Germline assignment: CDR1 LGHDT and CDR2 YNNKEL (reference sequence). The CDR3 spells CASSQRQINTEAFF. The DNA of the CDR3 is TGTGCCAGCAGCCAGAGACAGATAAACACTGAAGCTTTCTTT.

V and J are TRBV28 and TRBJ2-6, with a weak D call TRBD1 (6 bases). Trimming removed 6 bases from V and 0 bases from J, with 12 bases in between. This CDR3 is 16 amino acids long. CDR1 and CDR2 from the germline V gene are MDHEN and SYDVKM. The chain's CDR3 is CASRGRGSSGANVLTF. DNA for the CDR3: TGTGCCAGCAGGGGAAGGGGGAGCTCTGGGGCCAACGTCCTGACTTTC. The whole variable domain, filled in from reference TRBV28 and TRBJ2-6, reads DVKVTQSSRYLVKRTGEKVFLECVQDMDHENMFWYRQDPGLGLRLIYFSYDVKMKEKGDIPEGYSVSREKKERFSLILESASTNQTSMYLCASRGRGSSGANVLTFGAGSRLTVL.

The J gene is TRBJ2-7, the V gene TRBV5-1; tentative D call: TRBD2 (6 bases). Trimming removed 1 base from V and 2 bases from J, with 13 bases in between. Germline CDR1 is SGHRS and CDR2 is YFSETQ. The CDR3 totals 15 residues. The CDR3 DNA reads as TGCGCCAGCAGCTTGATCGGGGGTAGTACCTACGAGCAGTACTTC. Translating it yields CASSLIGGSTYEQYF. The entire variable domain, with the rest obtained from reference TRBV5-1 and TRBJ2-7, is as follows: KAGVTQTPRYLIKTRGQQVTLSCSPISGHRSVSWYQQTPGQGLQFLFEYFSETQRNKGNFPGRFSGRQFSNSRSEMNVSTLELGDSALYLCASSLIGGSTYEQYFGPGTRLTVT.

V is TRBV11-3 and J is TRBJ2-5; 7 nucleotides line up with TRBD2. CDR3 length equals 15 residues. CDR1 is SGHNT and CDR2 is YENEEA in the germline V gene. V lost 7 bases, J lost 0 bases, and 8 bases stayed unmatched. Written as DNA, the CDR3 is TGTGCCAGCAAAAGGGGAGGGTTGGACCAAGAGACCCAGTACTTC. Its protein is CASKRGGLDQETQYF.

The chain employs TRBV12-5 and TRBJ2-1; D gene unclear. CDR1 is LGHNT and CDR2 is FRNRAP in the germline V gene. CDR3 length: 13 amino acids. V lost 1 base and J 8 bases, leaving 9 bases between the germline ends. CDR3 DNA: TGTGCTAGTGGTTTGGCAGCAGGCGATGAGCAGTTCTTC. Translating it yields CASGLAAGDEQFF. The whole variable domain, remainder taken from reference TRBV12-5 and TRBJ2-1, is DARVTQTPRHKVTEMGQEVTMRCQPILGHNTVFWYRQTMMQGLELLAYFRNRAPLDDSGMPKDRFSAEMPDATLATLKIQPSEPRDSAVYFCASGLAAGDEQFFGPGTRLTVL.

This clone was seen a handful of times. CDR3 protein: CASSRSGNEQYF. For the CDR3, the DNA is TGTGCCAGCAGCCGTTCGGGGAACGAGCAGTACTTC. The chain combines TRBV6-5 with TRBJ2-7, with D possibly being TRBD2 (5 bases). The V gene's germline CDR1 is MNHEY and CDR2 SVGAGI. CDR3 length: 12 amino acids. V was pared by 6 bases and J by 5 bases, with 11 bases between.

CDR3 residues: CASSPHQLAGGPRTYEQYF. In DNA, the CDR3 is TGCGCCAGCAGCCCACACCAACTAGCGGGAGGGCCAAGGACGTACGAGCAGTACTTC. This sequence joins TRBV5-1 and TRBJ2-7; 13 nucleotides line up with TRBD2. With 4 bases clipped from V and 4 bases from J, the junction kept 17 bases outside the gene matches. Germline assignment: CDR1 SGHRS and CDR2 YFSETQ. The CDR3 contains 19 residues.

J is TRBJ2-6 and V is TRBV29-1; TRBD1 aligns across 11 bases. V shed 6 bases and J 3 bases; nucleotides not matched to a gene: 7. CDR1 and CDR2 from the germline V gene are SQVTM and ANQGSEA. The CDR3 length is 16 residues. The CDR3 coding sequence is TGCAGCGTCTTCGGGACAGGGGGTGGTGGGGCCAACGTCCTGACTTTC. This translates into CSVFGTGGGGANVLTF.